The clone carrying this T cell receptor (beta chain) was picked up one time. What it binds is unknown. The data originate from a study of PD-1 blockade in classical Hodgkin lymphoma. The wider study: Patients got intravenous nivolumab 3 mg/kg every 2 weeks.

In every patient, relapse followed autologous stem cell transplantation, while exposure to brentuximab vedotin differed. Magnetic negative selection was used to purify CD4+ T cells from thawed PBMCs. TCRdb's table, derived via immunoSEQ multiplex PCR, lists solely in-frame clones and lacks some. The sample consists of over 20,000 clones, over 80% of them appearing once. From germline, CDR1 is LGHNA and CDR2 YSLEER. This CDR3 is 17 amino acids long. The V segment lost 0 bases and the J segment 0 bases; nucleotides outside the gene matches: 6. Whole-study results and caveats: Initiation of nivolumab under 1 year after ASCT led to exclusion of patients. TCR diversity rose significantly by C4D1 in CD4+ but not CD8+ cells.

The sequence was obtained from a human donor with classical Hodgkin lymphoma. This chain uses TRBV4-3 with TRBJ1-1; 8 bases line up with TRBD1. The material was CD4+ T cells from blood, obtained at baseline. The CDR3 bases are TGCGCCAGCAGCCAAGATACGACAGGGGTATTGAACACTGAAGCTTTCTTT. Protein sequence: CASSQDTTGVLNTEAFF.